This T cell receptor beta chain is from a study of response to subunit inactivated influenza vaccine. TCRdb recomputed calls from the RT-PCR reads with MiXCR, one row per CDR3 protein. The sample has 150,000 to 200,000 distinct CDR3 sequences, roughly 12% seen once. Trimming cost V 0 bases and J 1 base, with 17 bases left between them. CDR1 SGHRS and CDR2 YFSETQ come from the germline V gene. This CDR3 is built from 17 residues. This clonotype turned up a few times. These sequences were also reported in another study, on T cells expressing NK-cell markers. In that study: For TCR beta, cDNA was produced by 5'RACE template switching with UMIs. The sequencing cohort of eight donors included seven HCMV-seropositive individuals and one seronegative individual. Restricting sorting to alpha-beta TCR T cells was achieved in several experiments by an anti-gamma-delta TCR antibody. In a handful of donors, dominant clonotypes made up about 25-60.1% of CD3+CD56-NKG2C+ cells.

Sequenced material: CD8+ T cells sorted from PBMCs, taken 12 days after vaccination. The sequence derives from a man aged 50 to 60 who received an inactivated influenza vaccine. The chain recombines TRBV5-1 with TRBJ2-7, with D unresolved. The CDR3 here is CASSLVGSFAPSYEQYF. Here the CDR3 DNA reads TGCGCCAGCAGCTTGGTAGGCTCCTTTGCACCATCCTACGAGCAGTACTTC.